This TCR beta chain came from a study of T cells in Graves' hyperthyroidism and ophthalmopathy. Across the whole study: The blood sample was taken at first diagnosis, before treatment began. Study-wide findings and caveats: Researchers found most expanded thyroid clonotypes above 0.001 in blood as well.

Graves' hyperthyroidism was deemed stable absent ophthalmopathy progression within 18 months. The patients, who ranged from 18 to 65 in age, presented with newly diagnosed hyperthyroidism lasting under 2 months. For this clonotype: Its antigen is not identified.

Amplification of TCR beta CDR3 regions was performed using RNA transcripts as template. The HTBI primer set served for first-round RT-PCR of the TCR CDR3. One entry per CDR3 protein results from TCRdb running MiXCR on the multiplex PCR reads. The profile shows around 440,000 distinct CDR3 sequences, 15% to 19% of them singletons. The TCR originated in a woman younger than 30 with Graves' hyperthyroidism. The sample taken for sequencing was blood.

CDR3 region: CASSYTGGSGTGELFF. Here the CDR3 DNA reads TGTGCCAGCAGTTACACAGGGGGCTCAGGGACCGGGGAGCTGTTTTTT. This sequence joins TRBV7-2 and TRBJ2-2, with 9 bases lining up with TRBD1. V trimming: 6 bases; J trimming: 5 bases; junction bases outside the gene matches: 10. The CDR3 length is 16 residues. Germline CDR1 reads SGHTA; CDR2 reads FQGNSA.